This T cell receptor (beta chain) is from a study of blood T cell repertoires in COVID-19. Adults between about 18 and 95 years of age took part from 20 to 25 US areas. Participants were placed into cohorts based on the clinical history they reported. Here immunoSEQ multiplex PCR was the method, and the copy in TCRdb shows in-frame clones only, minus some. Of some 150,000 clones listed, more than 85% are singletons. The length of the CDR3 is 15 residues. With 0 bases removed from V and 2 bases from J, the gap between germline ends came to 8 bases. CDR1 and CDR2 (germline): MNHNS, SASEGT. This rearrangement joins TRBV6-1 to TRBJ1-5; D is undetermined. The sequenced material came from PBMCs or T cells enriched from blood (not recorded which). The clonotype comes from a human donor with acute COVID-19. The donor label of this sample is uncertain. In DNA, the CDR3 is TGTGCCAGCAGTGAAGCGTGGCAGGGCAATCAGCCCCAGCATTTT. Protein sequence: CASSEAWQGNQPQHF.